This entry lists 19 T cell receptor beta chains sequenced from one sample in a study of shared clonotypes between healthy human individuals. Libraries were prepared by immunoSEQ multiplex PCR; TCRdb keeps only in-frame clonotypes and omits some of them. In the table there are about 490,000 clones, 79% of which are singletons. The sample taken for sequencing was PBMCs. The receptors here all came from a middle-aged woman in good health. Some clones in this sample may be carry-over from other donors' samples.

The chain is built from TRBV18 and TRBJ2-7; maybe TRBD1 (6 bases). Germline V gene sequence: CDR1 KGHSH, CDR2 LQKENI. CDR3 length equals 14 residues. V was clipped by 4 bases and J by 2 bases, with 12 bases between them. The CDR3 bases are TGTGCCAGCTCACTCGACGGGACACCCTACGAGCAGTACTTC. Translation gives CASSLDGTPYEQYF.

The V and J genes are TRBV2 and TRBJ1-1, with D possibly matching TRBD1 (6 bases). Germline CDR1 is SNHLY and CDR2 is FYNNEI. V gave up 4 bases and J gave up 5 bases, with 14 bases separating them. The CDR3 extends over 14 amino acids. The CDR3 sequence: CASSVQGWGTEAFF. The CDR3 nucleotides read TGTGCCAGCAGTGTACAGGGTTGGGGGACTGAAGCTTTCTTT.

V gene TRBV7-2 combines with J gene TRBJ2-7, with D uncertain. Germline V CDR1 and CDR2: SGHTA, FQGNSA. Trimming took 4 bases from V and 0 from J, leaving 22 bases between them. This CDR3 comprises 18 residues. The CDR3 loop reads CASSWARSRSLPSYEQYF. CDR3 sequence (DNA): TGTGCCAGCAGCTGGGCTAGATCTCGCTCTCTCCCCTCCTACGAGCAGTACTTC.

In the case of this clone: The junction departs from germline at one end; a sequencing error may be responsible. The chain has TRBV27 and TRBJ2-1; D gene unclear. This CDR3 spans 12 amino acids. Germline V gives CDR1 MNHEY, CDR2 SMNVEV (reference sequence). This CDR3 reads CASSLSPGRWVF. The CDR3 nucleotides read TGTGCCAGCAGTTTATCGCCCGGCAGGTGGGTCTTC.

The chain employs TRBV18 and TRBJ2-6; 10 positions match TRBD2. The CDR3 contains 19 residues. The germline CDR1 and CDR2 sequences are KGHSH and LQKENI. The V gene end was trimmed by 1 base and the J gene end by 4 bases; junction bases not matched to a gene: 10. Here the CDR3 reads CASSPLMASGSSGANVLTF. The CDR3 DNA sequence: TGTGCCAGCTCACCACTAATGGCTAGCGGGAGTTCCGGGGCCAACGTCCTGACTTTC.

The V and J genes are TRBV27 and TRBJ2-2; D is unclear. CDR3 length: 13 amino acids. Trimming took off 1 base at V and 4 bases at J, with 4 bases between the two ends. CDR1 and CDR2 from the germline V gene are MNHEY and SMNVEV (reference sequence). This chain's CDR3 is CASSLLGTGELFF. The CDR3 DNA follows: TGTGCCAGCAGTTTATTGGGCACCGGGGAGCTGTTTTTT.

This sequence joins TRBV28 and TRBJ2-7; TRBD2 matches 9 bases. This CDR3 contains 17 residues. With V trimmed by 3 bases and J by 4 bases, 13 bases remained unmatched. In germline, CDR1 is MDHEN, CDR2 SYDVKM. The chain's CDR3 is CASSFVIASGKGYEQYF. The DNA for the CDR3 is TGTGCCAGCAGTTTTGTGATCGCTAGCGGGAAGGGGTACGAGCAGTACTTC.

J is TRBJ2-3 and V is TRBV19, with 9 bases fitting TRBD2. J lost 2 bases, V lost 1 base, and 10 bases had no gene match. In germline, CDR1 is LNHDA, CDR2 SQIVND (reference sequence). The CDR3 is 18 amino acids. The CDR3 sequence: CASSIVTGLAGHTDTQYF. DNA of the CDR3: TGTGCCAGTAGTATAGTAACGGGCCTAGCGGGGCACACAGATACGCAGTATTTT.

The chain joins TRBV7-9 to TRBJ1-2; D perhaps matches TRBD1 (6 bases). Germline CDR1 is SEHNR and CDR2 is FQNEAQ (reference sequence). Between the trimmed V and J ends, which lost 5 bases and 1 base, there was a span of 14 bases. The CDR3 runs 15 residues. The CDR3 here is CASSGWDTINYGYTF. The CDR3 DNA follows: TGTGCCAGCAGCGGATGGGACACGATTAACTATGGCTACACCTTC.

The chain recombines TRBV7-6 with TRBJ2-1; 8 bases match TRBD2. This CDR3 has 15 residues. J lost 7 bases, V lost 5 bases, and 10 bases had no gene match. From germline, CDR1 is SGHVS and CDR2 FNYEAQ. The chain's CDR3 is CASSRRTGGGNEQFF. The DNA for the CDR3 is TGTGCCAGCAGCCGGCGAACGGGAGGGGGAAATGAGCAGTTCTTC. Complete variable domain (other parts from reference TRBV7-6 and TRBJ2-1): GAGVSQSPRYKVTKRGQDVALRCDPISGHVSLYWYRQALGQGPEFLTYFNYEAQQDKSGLPNDRFSAERPEGSISTLTIQRTEQRDSAMYRCASSRRTGGGNEQFFGPGTRLTVL.

This clone turned up a few times. This chain uses TRBV15 with TRBJ2-5, with D possibly TRBD2 on 5 matching bases. Germline lookup yields CDR1 LNHNV and CDR2 YYDKDF (reference sequence). V gave up 1 base and J gave up 6 bases, with 18 bases separating them. This CDR3 spans 16 amino acids. The CDR3 DNA is TGTGCCACCAGCAGAGGGACCTCCGAGGGCCTAAAGACCCAGTACTTC. Translating gives CATSRGTSEGLKTQYF.

A few counts support this clone. The chain carries TRBV30 and TRBJ1-4; perhaps TRBD1 as D (5 bases). Between the trimmed V and J ends, which lost 7 bases and 4 bases, there was a span of 16 bases. CDR3 length: 14 amino acids. Germline V lookup: CDR1 GTSNPN, CDR2 SVGIG (reference sequence). The CDR3 DNA reads TGTGCCTTGCATTCGACAGTTGTTAATGAAAAACTGTTTTTT. Translation gives CALHSTVVNEKLFF.

The V and J genes are TRBV10-3 and TRBJ2-7; 7 bases agree with TRBD1. Germline values: CDR1 ENHRY, CDR2 SYGVKD. V lost 1 base to trimming and J lost 5 bases; unmatched junction nucleotides: 5. CDR3 size: 14 residues. The CDR3 DNA reads as TGTGCCATCAGTGAGTTTGAGGGGGCGAACGAGCAGTACTTC. Its translation is CAISEFEGANEQYF.

This chain joins TRBV6-6 and TRBJ1-1; no firm D call. CDR3 length equals 13 residues. Germline CDR1 reads MNHNY; CDR2 reads SVGAGI (reference sequence). Trimming removed 2 bases from V and 4 bases from J, with 8 bases in between. The CDR3 region has the DNA TGTGCCAGCAGTTACCGAAAGGGCACTGAAGCTTTCTTT. It specifies CASSYRKGTEAFF.

The CDR3 region has the DNA TGTGCCAGCACCGGGGGCGGGAGAGGGTACGCCGGGGAGCTGTTTTTT. Protein: CASTGGGRGYAGELFF. This chain uses TRBV9 with TRBJ2-2; TRBD2 is a possible D gene (7 bases). Germline loops: CDR1 SGDLS, CDR2 YYNGEE. Trimming pared 6 bases from V and 6 bases from J, leaving 21 bases between. The length of the CDR3 is 16 residues.

The count of this clone is one. The chain has TRBV28 and TRBJ2-7, with a possible D match to TRBD2 (6 bases). Germline CDR1 is MDHEN and CDR2 is SYDVKM. The CDR3 runs to 13 residues. The V and J ends lost 1 base and 9 bases respectively, with 13 bases between them. The CDR3 is CASSLSWGEGQYF. The CDR3 DNA reads TGTGCCAGCAGTTTATCATGGGGGGAAGGGCAGTACTTC.

Only one count was recorded for this clone. A far larger clone is one nucleotide away, so this likely arose from a read error. The chain links TRBV4-2 to TRBJ2-1; 9 bases match TRBD2. This CDR3 comprises 16 residues. Germline V gives CDR1 LGHNA, CDR2 YNFKEQ. CDR3 residues: CASSQDEGSGSNKQFF. The CDR3, as DNA: TGTGCCAGCAGCCAAGATGAAGGTAGCGGGAGCAATAAGCAGTTCTTC.

The V gene is TRBV11-2, the J gene TRBJ1-2; D call uncertain. The CDR3 is 15 residues long. From germline, CDR1 is SGHAT and CDR2 FQNNGV. V lost 5 bases, J lost 7 bases, and 20 bases lay in between. CDR3: CASSAASRPTGGYTF. DNA for the CDR3: TGTGCCAGCAGCGCCGCTTCCCGGCCTACCGGTGGCTACACCTTC.

The chain has TRBV14 and TRBJ2-7; 7 bases fit TRBD1. This CDR3 region has 16 residues. Germline CDR1 is SGHDN and CDR2 is FVKESK. V was pared by 4 bases and J by 3 bases, with 12 bases of the junction left unmatched. CDR3 protein: CASSRSSTGAIYEQYF. The CDR3 DNA sequence: TGTGCCAGCAGCCGATCATCTACAGGGGCTATCTACGAGCAGTACTTC.